One and the same sample provided the 30 T cell receptor beta chains below, sequenced in a study of CD8+CD57+ T cells in acquired aplastic anemia. It was patients with CD8+CD57+ cell expansion by flow cytometry who were chosen for sequencing. According to the study, genomic DNA was the template for TCR beta VDJ and CDR3 profiling. TCRdb reprocessed the reads via MiXCR and lists one record per CDR3 protein. The table shows approximately 130,000 distinct CDR3 sequences, with approximately 41% occurring only once. Input material: sorted CD4+, CD8+, or CD8+CD57+ T cells (not recorded which) from PBMCs. The receptors were sampled from a human donor with aplastic anemia.

The chain joins TRBV10-3 to TRBJ2-1; 10 nucleotides align to TRBD1. This CDR3 spans 15 amino acids. Germline CDR1 reads ENHRY; CDR2 reads SYGVKD. V gave up 2 bases and J gave up 7 bases; unmatched junction bases: 5. The CDR3 coding sequence is TGTGCCATCAGTGAGGCGGGACAGGGGAGAAATGAGCAGTTCTTC. This translates into CAISEAGQGRNEQFF.

This rearrangement joins TRBV29-1 to TRBJ2-7; 8 nucleotides align to TRBD1. Germline CDR1 SQVTM, CDR2 ANQGSEA. V shed 4 bases and J 3 bases; nucleotides not matched to a gene: 8. The CDR3 sequence is 14 residues long. Here the CDR3 DNA reads TGCAGCGTTGCTGGGACAGGAGAGCTCTACGAGCAGTACTTC. It is translated as CSVAGTGELYEQYF.

The CDR3 is CASSPGGQSYEQYF. CDR3 sequence (DNA): TGTGCCAGCTCACCAGGGGGACAGTCCTACGAGCAGTACTTC. This sequence joins TRBV18 and TRBJ2-7; 7 bases match TRBD1. The CDR3 runs to 14 residues. The J segment lost 1 base and the V segment lost 2 bases, leaving 2 bases of the junction unmatched. The germline CDR1 and CDR2 sequences are KGHSH and LQKENI.

This clonotype came up many times. The chain employs TRBV10-3 and TRBJ2-1; 7 positions agree with TRBD2. CDR3 length: 17 residues. Germline loops: CDR1 ENHRY, CDR2 SYGVKD. With 4 bases clipped from V and 0 bases from J, the junction kept 9 bases outside the gene matches. CDR3: CAISGGGGEGSYNEQFF. The CDR3 DNA sequence: TGTGCCATCAGTGGGGGGGGGGGGGAGGGCTCCTACAATGAGCAGTTCTTC.

V usage is TRBV19 and J usage is TRBJ1-5; 10 bases are a match to TRBD1. This CDR3 comprises 17 residues. V gave up 4 bases and J gave up 0 bases; unmatched junction bases: 6. Germline loops: CDR1 LNHDA, CDR2 SQIVND (reference sequence). CDR3 DNA sequence: TGTGCCAGTAGTACCGGGACAGGGGACTATAGCAATCAGCCCCAGCATTTT. Amino acids: CASSTGTGDYSNQPQHF.

In its sample, this clonotype was seen a few times. The V gene is TRBV5-1, the J gene TRBJ2-4, with TRBD2 matching 11 bases. From germline, CDR1 is SGHRS and CDR2 YFSETQ. Germline trimming cut 5 bases from V and 1 base from J; bases unmatched to any gene: 2. This CDR3 has 15 amino acids. The CDR3 spells CASRLAGAAKNIQYF. The CDR3 DNA follows: TGCGCCAGCAGACTAGCGGGGGCGGCCAAAAACATTCAGTACTTC. Combining the CDR3 with reference TRBV5-1 and TRBJ2-4 gives the whole variable domain KAGVTQTPRYLIKTRGQQVTLSCSPISGHRSVSWYQQTPGQGLQFLFEYFSETQRNKGNFPGRFSGRQFSNSRSEMNVSTLELGDSALYLCASRLAGAAKNIQYFGAGTRLSVL.

There are a few counts of this clonotype. V is TRBV5-4 and J is TRBJ2-3; 14 positions agree with TRBD2. J was trimmed by 0 bases and V by 0 bases; bases with no gene match: 9. Germline V gene data show CDR1 as SGHNT and CDR2 as YYREEE (reference sequence). The CDR3 consists of 20 residues. The CDR3 DNA is TGTGCCAGCAGCTTGGGGGGACTAGCGGGGGCCCGTGCTAGCACAGATACGCAGTATTTT. Translation: CASSLGGLAGARASTDTQYF.

This clonotype has ten or more counts. This chain uses TRBV20-1 with TRBJ2-1, with D hard to call. Trimming shortened V by 6 bases and J by 9 bases, and 12 bases separated the two germline ends. This CDR3 has 11 amino acids. Germline V gene data show CDR1 as DFQATT and CDR2 as SNEGSKA (reference sequence). CDR3 protein: CSAKTHLEQFF. In DNA, the CDR3 is TGCAGTGCAAAAACACATCTTGAGCAGTTCTTC.

This rearrangement joins TRBV19 to TRBJ2-1, with D possibly matching TRBD1 (5 bases). V was shortened by 0 bases and J by 0 bases, with 9 bases between the two germline ends. CDR3 length: 16 residues. Germline V gene data show CDR1 as LNHDA and CDR2 as SQIVND (reference sequence). CDR3 bases: TGTGCCAGTAGTATAGATAGGGGCAGCTCCTACAATGAGCAGTTCTTC. This translates into CASSIDRGSSYNEQFF.

The chain carries TRBV28 and TRBJ2-7; perhaps TRBD1 as D (5 bases). CDR3 length: 15 residues. Germline V gene data show CDR1 as MDHEN and CDR2 as SYDVKM. Trimming cost V 6 bases and J 9 bases, with 24 bases left between them. CDR3 loop: CASSYPDRPRVVQYF. In DNA form, the CDR3 reads TGTGCCAGCAGCTACCCCGACAGACCCCGCGTCGTGCAGTACTTC.

J is TRBJ2-7 and V is TRBV3-1; tentatively, D is TRBD1 (5 bases). There are 16 residues in the CDR3. Germline V gene data show CDR1 as LGHDT and CDR2 as YNNKEL (reference sequence). V was pared by 1 base and J by 4 bases, with 17 bases between. CDR3 amino acids: CASSQGYPRQLYEQYV. The CDR3 region has the DNA TGTGCCAGCAGCCAAGGGTATCCGAGACAGTTATACGAGCAGTACGTC.

V usage is TRBV29-1 and J usage is TRBJ2-5, with TRBD2 matching over 8 bases. V gave up 3 bases and J gave up 4 bases; unmatched junction bases: 7. The V gene's germline CDR1 is SQVTM and CDR2 ANQGSEA. This CDR3 contains 14 residues. The CDR3 bases are TGCAGCGTTGAGGGCGGGGGGTTCCCAGAGACCCAGTACTTC. Its protein product is CSVEGGGFPETQYF. Together with reference TRBV29-1 and TRBJ2-5, the CDR3 gives the full variable domain: SAVISQKPSRDICQRGTSLTIQCQVDSQVTMMFWYRQQPGQSLTLIATANQGSEATYESGFVIDKFPISRPNLTFSTLTVSNMSPEDSSIYLCSVEGGGFPETQYFGPGTRLLVL.

This clonotype was picked up one time. This chain connects TRBV9 to TRBJ2-2, with unresolved D. This CDR3 is built from 16 residues. Germline values: CDR1 SGDLS, CDR2 YYNGEE. V lost 3 bases and J lost 7, with 19 bases in between. The CDR3 DNA reads as TGTGCCAGCAGCGAGTTGCACCCCCTAGATGGCGGGGAGCTGTTTTTT. The encoded protein is CASSELHPLDGGELFF.

The sample holds many counts of this clonotype. The chain recombines TRBV5-1 with TRBJ1-6, with 9 bases aligning to TRBD1. The germline V gene has CDR1 SGHRS and CDR2 YFSETQ. CDR3 length equals 14 residues. After removal of 4 bases from V and 8 bases from J, the junction contained 4 bases not matched to a gene. CDR3 loop: CASSRGQGDSPLHF. Here the CDR3 DNA reads TGCGCCAGCAGCAGGGGACAGGGCGATTCACCCCTCCACTTT.

The chain combines TRBV2 with TRBJ1-2; no reliable D call. V gave up 7 bases and J gave up 6 bases, with 6 bases separating them. Germline V gene data show CDR1 as SNHLY and CDR2 as FYNNEI. The CDR3 covers 10 residues. In DNA, the CDR3 is TGTGCCAGCACCAACAATGGCTACACCTTC. Its translation: CASTNNGYTF.

The chain has TRBV12-3 or TRBV12-4 and TRBJ1-4, with a tentative D call TRBD1 (6 bases). The length of the CDR3 is 16 residues. Trimming took 3 bases from V and 0 from J, leaving 11 bases between them. CDR3: CASSFGGGATNEKLFF. In DNA, the CDR3 is TGTGCCAGCAGTTTCGGCGGGGGCGCAACTAATGAAAAACTGTTTTTT.

This clonotype showed up just once. This chain joins TRBV5-6 and TRBJ1-2; 8 nucleotides match TRBD1. J was trimmed by 0 bases and V by 4 bases; bases with no gene match: 5. Germline V CDR1 and CDR2: SGHDT, YYEEEE. CDR3 size: 15 residues. CDR3 region: CASSATDRANYGYTF. CDR3 bases: TGTGCCAGCAGCGCCACGGACAGGGCTAACTATGGCTACACCTTC.

The V gene is TRBV7-9, the J gene TRBJ1-6; 9 bases are a match to TRBD1. Germline CDR1 is SEHNR and CDR2 is FQNEAQ (reference sequence). The V segment lost 9 bases and the J segment 5 bases; nucleotides outside the gene matches: 8. The CDR3 has 15 residues. The CDR3 protein is CASSGRTGDNSPLHF. CDR3 in DNA: TGTGCCAGTAGTGGAAGGACAGGGGATAATTCACCCCTCCACTTT. Filled out from reference TRBV7-9 and TRBJ1-6, the complete variable domain reads DTGVSQNPRHKITKRGQNVTFRCDPISEHNRLYWYRQTLGQGPEFLTYFQNEAQLEKSRLLSDRFSAERPKGSFSTLEIQRTEQGDSAMYLCASSGRTGDNSPLHFGNGTRLTVT.

In its sample, this clonotype was seen many times. This chain joins TRBV5-6 and TRBJ2-5, with 11 positions matching TRBD2. The junction had 2 bases not matched to a gene; V was cut back by 2 bases and J by 5 bases. CDR1 is SGHDT, CDR2 YYEEEE, per germline. This CDR3 comprises 14 residues. The CDR3 DNA follows: TGTGCCAGCAGCTTTGCTAGCGGGGGGGAGACCCAGTACTTC. Translating gives CASSFASGGETQYF.

In this sample, this clonotype turned up once. A much larger clone differs from this one at a single base, so this may be a read error. This chain links TRBV24-1 with TRBJ1-5; D is ambiguous. Looked up from germline, CDR1 is KGHDR and CDR2 is SFDVKD. V was cut by 4 bases and J by 7 bases, with 10 bases left in between. The length of the CDR3 is 13 residues. This CDR3 reads CATSEGGSQPQHF. In DNA, the CDR3 is TGTGCCACCAGTGAAGGAGGGAGCCAGCCCCAGCATTTT.

This clonotype was detected ten times or more. The rearrangement uses TRBV30 and TRBJ1-1; D call uncertain. This CDR3 has 13 amino acids. Trimming removed 0 bases at V and 3 bases at J, with 8 bases between. The germline gives CDR1 GTSNPN, CDR2 SVGIG (reference sequence). CDR3 in amino acids: CAWSVTPYTEAFF. DNA for the CDR3: TGTGCCTGGAGTGTGACACCCTACACTGAAGCTTTCTTT.

V gene TRBV12-3 or TRBV12-4 combines with J gene TRBJ1-1, with 8 bases that match TRBD1. The V segment lost 7 bases and the J segment 4 bases; nucleotides outside the gene matches: 17. This CDR3 has 17 amino acids. The chain's CDR3 is CASTLGRRGPGSTEAFF. In nucleotides, the CDR3 is TGTGCCAGCACCCTGGGGCGCAGGGGGCCTGGGAGCACTGAAGCTTTCTTT.

This clonotype was observed at least ten times. The rearrangement links TRBV20-1 to TRBJ2-5; 13 bases map to TRBD2. CDR3 length equals 16 residues. Germline V gene sequence: CDR1 DFQATT, CDR2 SNEGSKA (reference sequence). J lost 2 bases, V lost 6 bases, and 9 bases had no gene match. CDR3 coding DNA: TGCAGTGCCAAGACTAGCGGGGGGTCCTGGCAAGAGACCCAGTACTTC. Residues: CSAKTSGGSWQETQYF.

The table lists this clonotype with a few counts. The genes are TRBV19 and TRBJ2-7, with D perhaps TRBD1 or TRBD2 (5 bases each). CDR3 length: 15 residues. CDR1 and CDR2 from the germline V gene are LNHDA and SQIVND (reference sequence). The V end was cut by 4 bases, the J end by 1 base, with 14 bases between. CDR3 loop: CASSSRDPGSYEQYF. The CDR3 nucleotides read TGTGCCAGTAGTAGCCGGGACCCTGGGTCCTACGAGCAGTACTTC.

The chain links TRBV15 to TRBJ2-1; D uncertain. Per germline, CDR1 LNHNV and CDR2 YYDKDF (reference sequence). CDR3 length: 13 residues. V was pared by 0 bases and J by 8 bases, with 8 bases between. The CDR3 DNA sequence: TGTGCCACCAGCAGAGATCGCAGCTATGAGCAGTTCTTC. It specifies CATSRDRSYEQFF.

The chain is built from TRBV20-1 and TRBJ2-5; 9 bases line up with TRBD1. The CDR3 runs 15 residues. The trim removed 6 bases at V and 4 bases at J, leaving 12 bases unmatched. Germline V gene sequence: CDR1 DFQATT, CDR2 SNEGSKA (reference sequence). The CDR3 region is CSASSRQGGGETQYF. Here the CDR3 DNA reads TGCAGTGCCAGCAGTCGACAGGGGGGAGGAGAGACCCAGTACTTC.

The chain has TRBV28 and TRBJ1-2, with TRBD1 identical over 7 bases. Germline loops: CDR1 MDHEN, CDR2 SYDVKM. CDR3 length: 14 amino acids. The trim removed 6 bases at V and 1 base at J, leaving 5 bases unmatched. CDR3 sequence: CASSPGTVNYGYTF. DNA of the CDR3: TGTGCCAGCAGCCCCGGGACAGTTAACTATGGCTACACCTTC.

This clonotype came up many times. The chain joins TRBV25-1 to TRBJ1-4, with TRBD1 as a possible D gene (6 bases). Germline lookup yields CDR1 MGHDK and CDR2 SYGVNS. The CDR3 spans 15 residues. Between the trimmed V and J ends, which lost 6 bases and 7 bases, there was a span of 18 bases. The CDR3 sequence: CASSPRGLFSEKLFF. The DNA for the CDR3 is TGTGCCAGCAGCCCAAGGGGGTTATTTAGTGAAAAACTGTTTTTT. The variable domain in full, with the rest retrieved from reference TRBV25-1 and TRBJ1-4, is EADIYQTPRYLVIGTGKKITLECSQTMGHDKMYWYQQDPGMELHLIHYSYGVNSTEKGDLSSESTVSRIRTEHFPLTLESARPSHTSQYLCASSPRGLFSEKLFFGSGTQLSVL.

This chain links TRBV11-2 with TRBJ1-1; D might be TRBD1 (5 bases). From germline, CDR1 is SGHAT and CDR2 FQNNGV. With 5 bases removed from V and 1 base from J, the gap between germline ends came to 17 bases. This CDR3 contains 16 residues. As DNA, the CDR3 is TGTGCCAGCAGCCCCTACCACAGGCTGGCGAACACTGAAGCTTTCTTT. Amino acids: CASSPYHRLANTEAFF. The whole variable domain, filled in from reference TRBV11-2 and TRBJ1-1, reads EAGVAQSPRYKIIEKRQSVAFWCNPISGHATLYWYQQILGQGPKLLIQFQNNGVVDDSQLPKDRFSAERLKGVDSTLKIQPAKLEDSAVYLCASSPYHRLANTEAFFGQGTRLTVV.

This clonotype was picked up a small number of times. The chain recombines TRBV5-1 with TRBJ2-5, with a possible D match to TRBD1 (6 bases). V was pared by 6 bases and J by 4 bases, with 19 bases between. The CDR3 runs to 15 residues. Germline V gene data show CDR1 as SGHRS and CDR2 as YFSETQ. The DNA of the CDR3 is TGCGCCAGCACCCCAGATAACACCAGGGGAGAGACCCAGTACTTC. Translating gives CASTPDNTRGETQYF.